This T cell receptor beta chain was recorded in a study of blood T cell repertoires in COVID-19. The Seattle patients joined while their infection was active and were tracked longitudinally afterward. This CDR3 region has 15 residues. CDR1 and CDR2 from the germline V gene are PRHDT and FYEKMQ (reference sequence). V shed 3 bases, J shed 3 bases, and the junction held 4 bases outside the gene matches. In the source study's methods: The authors estimated nucleated cell counts from reference gene primer amplification. Sequencing used immunoSEQ multiplex PCR; TCRdb keeps in-frame clones, though not all of them. That table supplies the V and J calls and clone size; D and trimming were determined from the DNA. The data contain roughly 250,000 clones, around 92% of them singletons.

The sequenced sample was peripheral blood. V gene TRBV13 combines with J gene TRBJ2-1, with 8 bases identical to TRBD2. This TCR came from a person under 30 with COVID-19, enrolled during active disease. The CDR3 DNA sequence: TGTGCCAGCAGCTTCCCCCTAGCGGGCTACAATGAGCAGTTCTTC. Translating gives CASSFPLAGYNEQFF.